The present T cell receptor beta chain was sequenced within a study of T-cell reconstitution after alpha-beta-depleted transplantation in children. General observations from the study: It was newly produced T cells that mostly accounted for T-cell counts and diversity one year after transplant. Several hundred expanded graft clones reportedly gave rise to the alpha-beta T cells present about two months after transplant. Some patients owed their high day-60 TCRbeta diversity to surviving recipient T cells and thymic progenitors.

The trim removed 5 bases at V and 4 bases at J, leaving 3 bases unmatched. The CDR3 sequence is 14 residues long. The library targeted TCRbeta and was prepared with unique molecular identifiers. TCRdb re-called the PCR reads with MiXCR, one entry per CDR3 protein. Here the sample spans about 200,000 distinct CDR3 sequences, 5.5% to 7% being singletons. This clonotype has at least ten counts. The antigen is unknown. The chain links TRBV12-3 or TRBV12-4 to TRBJ2-1; 9 bases are shared with TRBD1. The source of this sequence is a boy aged 2 to 10 with acute lymphoblastic leukemia, due to receive a stem cell transplant. The starting material was PBMCs, obtained before TCRalphabeta/CD19-depleted stem cell transplant. The CDR3 DNA is TGTGCCAGCAGTGGGACAGGGATATACAATGAGCAGTTCTTC. Translating gives CASSGTGIYNEQFF.